A single sample is the source of the 17 T cell receptor beta chains below, sequenced in a study of cytotoxic CD8 clonotypes in ibrutinib-treated CLL. Assay: immunoSEQ multiplex PCR; the TCRdb copy retains only in-frame clones and omits some. The repertoire holds about 140,000 clones, more than 70% seen once, with 6.5% to 8% in the top ten. This specimen consisted of PBMCs, obtained after 36 months of ibrutinib treatment. Receptors originate from a human donor with chronic lymphocytic leukemia.

The table lists this clone with a few counts. The rearrangement joins TRBV30 to TRBJ2-2, with 7 bases identical to TRBD1. Germline V gene data show CDR1 as GTSNPN and CDR2 as SVGIG (reference sequence). The junction had 6 bases not matched to a gene; V was cut back by 7 bases and J by 4 bases. This CDR3 contains 13 residues. Written as DNA, the CDR3 is TGTGCCTTTGACAGGGTAGGCACCGGGGAGCTGTTTTTT. As protein: CAFDRVGTGELFF.

The chain uses TRBV11-2 and TRBJ2-5, with D maybe TRBD1 (6 bases). This CDR3 has 15 amino acids. V lost 1 base and J 2 bases, leaving 11 bases between the germline ends. CDR1 SGHAT and CDR2 FQNNGV come from the germline V gene. In DNA form, the CDR3 reads TGTGCCAGCAGCTTAGTGGGACAACCGCAAGAGACCCAGTACTTC. Protein: CASSLVGQPQETQYF.

The genes are TRBV30 and TRBJ1-5; the D is unclear. This CDR3 has 14 residues. The germline V and J ends were trimmed by 2 bases and 9 bases, with 17 bases remaining between them. Germline values: CDR1 GTSNPN, CDR2 SVGIG (reference sequence). In nucleotides, the CDR3 is TGTGCCTGGAGTCCGAACAGCGCCCGACGGCCCCAGCATTTT. Translation: CAWSPNSARRPQHF.

The chain is built from TRBV2 and TRBJ2-3; D not certain. Trimming removed 7 bases at V and 0 bases at J, with 14 bases between. The CDR3 has 15 residues. From germline, CDR1 is SNHLY and CDR2 FYNNEI. CDR3 sequence reads: CASTIAASSTDTQYF. The CDR3 nucleotides are TGTGCCAGCACCATAGCAGCATCTAGCACAGATACGCAGTATTTT.

The chain has TRBV27 and TRBJ2-5; the D is unclear. Germline loops: CDR1 MNHEY, CDR2 SMNVEV (reference sequence). CDR3 size: 14 residues. Trimming removed 0 bases at V and 0 bases at J, with 5 bases between. In DNA, the CDR3 is TGTGCCAGCAGTTTATCTGGGTACCAAGAGACCCAGTACTTC. It encodes CASSLSGYQETQYF.

The sample holds one count of this clone. The rearrangement links TRBV30 to TRBJ1-2, with D maybe TRBD1 (6 bases). The germline gives CDR1 GTSNPN, CDR2 SVGIG (reference sequence). The CDR3 runs 15 residues. Trimming pared 5 bases from V and 4 bases from J, leaving 20 bases between. This chain's CDR3 is CAWLGAGARGYGYTF. Written as DNA, the CDR3 is TGTGCCTGGCTGGGGGCAGGGGCAAGAGGCTATGGCTACACCTTC.

The rearrangement uses TRBV5-1 and TRBJ2-7; 9 positions agree with TRBD1. Germline V CDR1 and CDR2: SGHRS, YFSETQ. This CDR3 has 13 amino acids. J gave up 7 bases and V 4 bases, and 6 bases lay outside the gene matches. CDR3 DNA: TGCGCCAGCAGCAGGACAGGGGCGGAGGAGCAGTACTTC. This gives the protein CASSRTGAEEQYF.

This chain's CDR3 is CASSLAPGVIGYTF. CDR3 bases: TGCGCCAGCAGCTTGGCTCCAGGGGTGATTGGCTACACCTTC. This chain joins TRBV5-1 and TRBJ1-2; a possible D gene is TRBD1 (6 bases). V lost 0 bases and J lost 7, with 13 bases in between. The germline gives CDR1 SGHRS, CDR2 YFSETQ. This CDR3 region has 14 residues.

The chain links TRBV15 to TRBJ2-7; TRBD2 is a possible D gene (5 bases). CDR3 size: 13 residues. The germline V gene has CDR1 LNHNV and CDR2 YYDKDF (reference sequence). V lost 0 bases to trimming and J lost 7 bases, with 10 bases between them. The CDR3 loop reads CATSRDRGQEQYF. The CDR3, as DNA: TGTGCCACCAGCAGAGATCGGGGTCAGGAGCAGTACTTC.

V and J are TRBV10-3 and TRBJ2-7; 8 nucleotides match TRBD1. This CDR3 spans 12 amino acids. Germline values: CDR1 ENHRY, CDR2 SYGVKD. Germline trimming cut 7 bases from V and 6 bases from J; bases unmatched to any gene: 5. For the CDR3, the DNA is TGTGCCATCACGGACAGGGCCAGCGAGCAGTACTTC. Its protein product is CAITDRASEQYF.

The CDR3 region is CASRKDRISYNEQFF. The CDR3 DNA follows: TGTGCCAGCAGAAAGGACAGAATCTCCTACAATGAGCAGTTCTTC. This chain uses TRBV7-3 with TRBJ2-1; a possible D gene is TRBD1 (6 bases). The V gene's germline CDR1 is SGHTA and CDR2 FQGTGA. This CDR3 is 15 amino acids long. The V and J ends lost 6 bases and 0 bases respectively, with 12 bases between them.

The chain is built from TRBV30 and TRBJ2-7; the match to TRBD2 covers 13 bases. This CDR3 comprises 18 residues. J was trimmed by 0 bases and V by 3 bases; bases with no gene match: 11. CDR1 and CDR2 (germline): GTSNPN, SVGIG (reference sequence). DNA for the CDR3: TGTGCCTGGAGCCAAGGGACTAGCGGGACCCTTATCTCCTACGAGCAGTACTTC. The encoded protein is CAWSQGTSGTLISYEQYF. The whole variable domain, filled in from reference TRBV30 and TRBJ2-7, reads SQTIHQWPATLVQPVGSPLSLECTVEGTSNPNLYWYRQAAGRGLQLLFYSVGIGQISSEVPQNLSASRPQDRQFILSSKKLLLSDSGFYLCAWSQGTSGTLISYEQYFGPGTRLTVT.

The V call is TRBV4-2, the J call TRBJ2-5, with 12 bases identical to TRBD2. The germline gives CDR1 LGHNA, CDR2 YNFKEQ. CDR3 length: 17 amino acids. After removal of 5 bases from V and 0 bases from J, the junction contained 7 bases not matched to a gene. The CDR3 DNA is TGTGCCAGCAGCGTATGGACTAGCGGGGACCACCAAGAGACCCAGTACTTC. This sequence encodes CASSVWTSGDHQETQYF.

The J gene is TRBJ1-1, the V gene TRBV4-1; D is uncertain. Germline V gives CDR1 MGHRA, CDR2 YSYEKL. CDR3 size: 16 residues. V lost 1 base and J lost 1, with 13 bases in between. The CDR3: CASSQVFGQANTEAFF. In DNA form, the CDR3 reads TGCGCCAGCAGCCAAGTTTTCGGCCAGGCGAACACTGAAGCTTTCTTT.

The J gene is TRBJ2-3, the V gene TRBV9, with D uncertain. This CDR3 contains 16 residues. Between the trimmed V and J ends, which lost 4 bases and 0 bases, there was a span of 15 bases. CDR1 and CDR2 from the germline V gene are SGDLS and YYNGEE. The CDR3 reads CASSPYSLSSTDTQYF. DNA of the CDR3: TGTGCCAGCAGCCCTTACAGCTTATCTAGCACAGATACGCAGTATTTT.

This clone appeared once. V gene TRBV7-9 combines with J gene TRBJ2-1, with a tentative D call TRBD2 (6 bases). CDR1 is SEHNR and CDR2 is FQNEAQ in the germline V gene (reference sequence). CDR3 length equals 13 residues. Here the CDR3 DNA reads TGTGGCTTGTCCGGGACCGGGGGCAATGAGCAGTTCTTC. It encodes CGLSGTGGNEQFF.

The chain carries TRBV13 and TRBJ1-1; 7 bases match TRBD1. Trimming took 4 bases from V and 2 from J; bases not matched to a gene: 4. CDR3 length: 14 amino acids. Looked up from germline, CDR1 is PRHDT and CDR2 is FYEKMQ (reference sequence). The CDR3 here is CASSYRQGNTEAFF. The CDR3 region has the DNA TGTGCCAGCAGCTATAGACAGGGAAACACTGAAGCTTTCTTT.